These T cell receptor beta chains were read from a single sample in a study of early T cells in non-severe SARS-CoV-2 infection. TCRdb fed the 5' RACE reads into MiXCR, producing one record per CDR3 protein. The sample contains around 44,000 distinct CDR3 sequences, about 9.8% of which appear only once. Sequenced: whole blood. Source of these receptors: an adult who was a healthcare worker with PCR-confirmed SARS-CoV-2 infection or an uninfected control (not recorded which). CDR3s include the opening cysteine and the closing phenylalanine or tryptophan. Fields, in order: J gene, clone size, CDR3 length, D gene, V gene, CDR3 DNA, CDR3 protein. A D gene is named only where the DNA matches it firmly. Size is stated for part of the rows, as once, few or many counts, or as a class when the clone is expanded.

TRBJ1-1 - 12 - TRBV28 TGTGCCAGCCTGATGGGGGCCACTGAAGCTTTCTTT CASLMGATEAFF
TRBJ1-2 few 16 - TRBV14 TGTGCCAGCAGCCACATAACCGGGACGGACGGACATGGCTACACCTTC CASSHITGTDGHGYTF
TRBJ1-4 many 15 TRBD1 TRBV20-1 TGCAGTGCTAGACCCTTCCAGGGGGCCCAGGAAAAACTGTTTTTT CSARPFQGAQEKLFF
TRBJ2-1 many 16 TRBD2 TRBV4-2 TGTGCCAGCAGTCTAACTAGCGGGAGAGCTGGTAATGAGCAGTTCTTC CASSLTSGRAGNEQFF
TRBJ2-7 many 13 TRBD2 TRBV11-1 TGTGCCAGCACCCGGGGGGGCTCCTACGAGCAGTACTTC CASTRGGSYEQYF
TRBJ2-3 many 14 - TRBV7-9 TGTGCCAGCAGCCCGGCGGCTCCCACAGATACGCAGTATTTT CASSPAAPTDTQYF
TRBJ1-1 - 13 - TRBV30 TGTGCCTGGAGTTGGACAGTCTCGACTGAAGCTTTCTTT CAWSWTVSTEAFF
TRBJ1-5 - 13 - TRBV28 TGTGCCAGCAGACCAGACAGAAATCAGCCCCAGCATTTT CASRPDRNQPQHF
TRBJ2-1 many 12 - TRBV19 TGTGCCAGTACCCAAACAGGGTTTGAGCAGTTCTTC CASTQTGFEQFF
TRBJ1-1 - 13 - TRBV6-5 TGTGCCAGCAGTCCCGGGACTTATAGTGAAGCTTTCTTT CASSPGTYSEAFF
TRBJ2-3 - 14 - TRBV10-3 TGTGCCATCAGTGAGGGCAGGGAGACAGATACGCAGTATTTT CAISEGRETDTQYF
TRBJ2-3 - 14 - TRBV6-1 TGTGCCAGCAGTGATTACACGGGAGCAGATACGCAGTATTTT CASSDYTGADTQYF
TRBJ2-1 - 14 - TRBV14 TGTGCCAGCAGCCAAGATCCTCCCCCGTATGAGCAGTTCTTC CASSQDPPPYEQFF
TRBJ2-4 - 16 TRBD2 TRBV5-1 TGCGCCAGCAGCTTGAAGGTCGGGGACTACAAAAACATTCAGTACTTC CASSLKVGDYKNIQYF
TRBJ2-7 - 12 TRBD1 TRBV7-8 TGTGCCAGCAGCCGAGGGGGCGCCGAGCAGTACTTC CASSRGGAEQYF
TRBJ1-1 - 16 - TRBV11-2 TGTGCCAGCAGCTTGCCCCCTGGGAATATGGACACTGAAGCTTTCTTT CASSLPPGNMDTEAFF
TRBJ2-7 many 12 - TRBV11-2 TGTGCCAGCAGCTTAGGGACCTACGAGCAGTACTTC CASSLGTYEQYF
TRBJ1-5 many 16 TRBD1 TRBV5-1 TGCGCCAGCAGCTTGGAGCCGGACAGGGAAAATCAGCCCCAGCATTTT CASSLEPDRENQPQHF
TRBJ2-1 many 15 TRBD1 TRBV5-8 TGTGCCAGCAGCCCCGGGACAGGGGGTGAAAATGAGCAGTTCTTC CASSPGTGGENEQFF
TRBJ2-7 many 13 TRBD1 TRBV10-3 TGTGCCATCAGGGGACAGGGGGCCTACGAGCAGTACTTC CAIRGQGAYEQYF
TRBJ2-7 - 15 - TRBV29-1 TGCAGCGTCGAAACGGGCGGAGTCCCCCACTACGAGCAGTACTTC CSVETGGVPHYEQYF
TRBJ2-2 - 14 - TRBV2 TGTGCCAGCAGTGACAGCAGCAACACCGGGGAGCTGTTTTTT CASSDSSNTGELFF
TRBJ2-7 - 14 - TRBV29-1 TGCAGCGTTGAGAGGGCCGGCGGAGCCTACGAGCAGTACTTC CSVERAGGAYEQYF
TRBJ2-3 few 15 - TRBV19 TGTGCCAGTAAGGACCCAAGGGCAGCTACAGATACGCAGTATTTT CASKDPRAATDTQYF
TRBJ2-7 many 12 - TRBV29-1 TGCAGCGTTGGGGCCAGGGTCTACGAGCAGTACTTC CSVGARVYEQYF
TRBJ2-2 many 14 - TRBV3-1 TGTGCCAGCAGCCAATTGGGTGCCACCGGGGAGCTGTTTTTT CASSQLGATGELFF
TRBJ2-2 few 13 - TRBV9 TGTTCCAGCAGCGTAGTCCCGGACGGGGAGCTGTTTTTT CSSSVVPDGELFF
TRBJ2-7 - 14 - TRBV28 TGTGCCAGCAGTACTACCCAGGGGAGCTACGAGCAGTACTTC CASSTTQGSYEQYF
TRBJ1-6 many 15 - TRBV5-5 TGTGCCAGCAGCTTGGGAGTGTGGAATAATTCACCCCTCCACTTT CASSLGVWNNSPLHF
TRBJ1-1 - 14 - TRBV28 TGTGCCAGCAGGGCCGACAGCCGGGAAACTGAAGCTTTCTTT CASRADSRETEAFF
TRBJ2-5 - 14 TRBD1 TRBV4-1 TGCGCCAGCAGCGAGGGACAGGAGGGCGAGACCCAGTACTTC CASSEGQEGETQYF
TRBJ2-7 many 13 - TRBV19 TGTGCCAGTAGTCGGACAGTCATCCACGAGCAGTACTTC CASSRTVIHEQYF
TRBJ2-7 many 17 TRBD2 TRBV4-1 TGCGCCAGCAGCCAAGAATCCCAACTAGCGGGACCTTTCGAGCAGTACTTC CASSQESQLAGPFEQYF
TRBJ2-5 many 15 - TRBV9 TGTGCCAGCAGCGTAGAAGGACAACCCCAAGAGACCCAGTACTTC CASSVEGQPQETQYF
TRBJ2-1 many 17 TRBD2 TRBV3-1 TGTGCCAGCAGCCAAGATCTGGGGAGCGGCGGGAGCAATGAGCAGTTCTTC CASSQDLGSGGSNEQFF
TRBJ2-1 many 18 TRBD2 TRBV15 TGTGCCACCAGCAGAGATGGCGCTAGCGGTAGCTCCTACAATGAGCAGTTCTTC CATSRDGASGSSYNEQFF
TRBJ1-2 few 15 - TRBV2 TGTGCCAGCAGTGAATTGGCACGGGAGGTCTATGGCTACACCTTC CASSELAREVYGYTF
TRBJ1-1 many 13 - TRBV4-1 TGCGCCAGCAGCCAGGCGGGGGGCGCTGAAGCTTTCTTT CASSQAGGAEAFF
TRBJ1-1 few 13 - TRBV6-1 TGTGCCAGCACGCCGGGGCTTGACACTGAAGCTTTCTTT CASTPGLDTEAFF
TRBJ2-2 - 15 - TRBV11-3 TGTGCCAGCAGCTCGCCAGTATCAGGGACCGGGGAGCTGTTTTTT CASSSPVSGTGELFF
TRBJ2-7 - 15 TRBD1 TRBV5-4 TGTGCCAGCAGCTCACAGGGGGCTCGTAGGGCGGAGCAGTACTTC CASSSQGARRAEQYF
TRBJ1-2 many 14 TRBD1 TRBV30 TGTGCCTGGAGTGAATTCACAGGGGGGTATGGCTACACCTTC CAWSEFTGGYGYTF
TRBJ2-1 few 13 - TRBV6-6 TGTGCCAGCAGCAACAAATACCCGGGGGAGCAGTTCTTC CASSNKYPGEQFF
TRBJ1-1 - 14 - TRBV5-1 TGCGCCAGCAGCCCAATACAGGGGAACACTGAAGCTTTCTTT CASSPIQGNTEAFF
TRBJ2-3 many 16 - TRBV4-1 TGCGCCAGCAGCCAGGCAGGAGGGCTCAGCACAGATACGCAGTATTTT CASSQAGGLSTDTQYF
TRBJ1-2 - 15 - TRBV20-1 TGCAGTGCTAGAGTAGGTGTAGGAGCCCCCTATGGCTACACCTTC CSARVGVGAPYGYTF
TRBJ1-3 - 16 - TRBV5-1 TGCGCCAGCAGCTTGGGTAGCAGGAGCTCTGGAAACACCATATATTTT CASSLGSRSSGNTIYF
TRBJ2-3 many 15 - TRBV2 TGTGCCAGCAGTGAACAGCGTAAATACACAGATACGCAGTATTTT CASSEQRKYTDTQYF
TRBJ2-2 many 16 TRBD1 TRBV28 TGTGCCAGCGAAATCCGGGACAGGGTAACGTCCGGGGAGCTGTTTTTT CASEIRDRVTSGELFF
TRBJ2-1 many 13 - TRBV28 TGTGCCAGCAGTTTGTTTGGGACTGCCGAGCAGTTCTTC CASSLFGTAEQFF
TRBJ1-4 - 12 - TRBV29-1 TGCAGCGCCGCCAGGGGACCTGAAAAACTGTTTTTT CSAARGPEKLFF
TRBJ1-5 many 17 - TRBV19 TGTGCCAGTACCCTACACAGGGTGGATATTGTCAATCAGCCCCAGCATTTT CASTLHRVDIVNQPQHF
TRBJ2-7 - 15 TRBD2 TRBV20-1 TGCAGTGCTATGGGACTAGCAGGAACCTCCTACGAGCAGTACTTC CSAMGLAGTSYEQYF